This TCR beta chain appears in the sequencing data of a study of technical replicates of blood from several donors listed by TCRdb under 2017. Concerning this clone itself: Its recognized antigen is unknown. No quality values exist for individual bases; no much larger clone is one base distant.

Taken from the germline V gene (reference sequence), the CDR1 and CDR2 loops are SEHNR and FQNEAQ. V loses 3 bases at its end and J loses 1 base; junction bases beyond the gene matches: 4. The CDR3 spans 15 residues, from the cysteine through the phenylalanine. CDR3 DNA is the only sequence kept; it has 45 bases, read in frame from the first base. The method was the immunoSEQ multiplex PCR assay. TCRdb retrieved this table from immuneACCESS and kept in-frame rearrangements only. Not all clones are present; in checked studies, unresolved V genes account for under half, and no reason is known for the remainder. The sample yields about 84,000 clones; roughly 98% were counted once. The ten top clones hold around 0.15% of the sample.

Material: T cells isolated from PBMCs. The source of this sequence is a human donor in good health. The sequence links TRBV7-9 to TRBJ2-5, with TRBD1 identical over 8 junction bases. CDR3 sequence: CASSFRQGAQETQYF. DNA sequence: TGTGCCAGCAGCTTTCGTCAGGGGGCCCAAGAGACCCAGTACTTC.